The T cell receptor (beta chain) under discussion was sequenced for a study of PD-L1 blockade in urothelial cancer. General study results and limits: Better survival was forecast by a pretreatment blood TCR clonality below the median.

Repertoires were generated with immunoSEQ multiplex PCR, while TCRdb's copy carries only in-frame clones and drops some. The data show approximately 90,000 clones, about 84% seen once. Indicated time point: pretreatment peripheral blood. In regard to this clone: Antigen unknown.

After removal of 5 bases from V and 1 base from J, the junction contained 21 bases not matched to a gene. Looked up from germline, CDR1 is GTSNPN and CDR2 is SVGIG (reference sequence). The CDR3 totals 20 residues. This sequence was found in a man in his 60s with urothelial cancer. The material was PBMCs, obtained around atezolizumab (anti-PD-L1) treatment. V usage is TRBV30 and J usage is TRBJ2-4; 9 nucleotides line up with TRBD2. The CDR3 spells CAWSQTRGAGGIGAKNIQYF. The DNA of the CDR3 is TGTGCCTGGTCTCAAACAAGGGGAGCGGGAGGAATCGGGGCCAAAAACATTCAGTACTTC.